Listed below are T cell receptor beta chains from one sample, sequenced in a study of blood T cell repertoires in COVID-19. Profiling relied on immunoSEQ multiplex PCR, and the TCRdb table lists in-frame clones only, not all of them. Among about 270,000 clones listed, 80% to 90% were seen once. The sequenced sample consisted of peripheral blood. The receptors originated from an elderly man with acute or convalescent COVID-19. Both conserved end residues are part of each CDR3. A D gene is named only where the DNA matches it firmly. The size of a clone is reported for some rows only, either as once, few or many, or as a class for expanded clones.

abundance: NA; len: 14; d_gene: NA; v_gene: TRBV5-1; j_gene: TRBJ2-3; CDR3nt: TGCGCCAGCAGCCCCTCCGCGGTCCCAGATACGCAGTATTTT; CDR3aa: CASSPSAVPDTQYF
abundance: many; len: 15; d_gene: NA; v_gene: TRBV7-9; j_gene: TRBJ2-5; CDR3nt: TGTGCCAGCAGCCCGATTGGAGCGCACCAAGAGACCCAGTACTTC; CDR3aa: CASSPIGAHQETQYF
abundance: once; len: 16; d_gene: NA; v_gene: TRBV7-2; j_gene: TRBJ1-6; CDR3nt: TGTGCCAGCAGCTTCCAACAGGCAAGTCGGAATTCACCCCTCCACTTT; CDR3aa: CASSFQQASRNSPLHF
abundance: NA; len: 16; d_gene: TRBD2; v_gene: TRBV6-6; j_gene: TRBJ2-1; CDR3nt: TGTGCCAGCAGTTACTCTTCTAGCGGGAGCTACAATGAGCAGTTCTTC; CDR3aa: CASSYSSSGSYNEQFF
abundance: NA; len: 14; d_gene: TRBD1; v_gene: TRBV3-1/TRBV3-2; j_gene: TRBJ1-2; CDR3nt: TGTGCCAGCAGCCACCGAGGACAGGGGGCCGGCTACACCTTC; CDR3aa: CASSHRGQGAGYTF
abundance: once; len: 15; d_gene: TRBD2; v_gene: TRBV5-1; j_gene: TRBJ2-7; CDR3nt: TGCGCCAGCAGCCCCCTAGCGGGACCTACCTACGAGCAGTACTTC; CDR3aa: CASSPLAGPTYEQYF
abundance: NA; len: 15; d_gene: TRBD1; v_gene: TRBV7-2; j_gene: TRBJ1-2; CDR3nt: TGTGCCAGCAGCCCCCAAGGACAGGGCAGCTCCGGCTACACCTTC; CDR3aa: CASSPQGQGSSGYTF
abundance: few; len: 12; d_gene: TRBD1; v_gene: TRBV18; j_gene: TRBJ2-7; CDR3nt: TGTGCCAGCTCGGCCGGGACAGGCGAGCAGTACTTC; CDR3aa: CASSAGTGEQYF
abundance: once; len: 16; d_gene: TRBD1; v_gene: TRBV4-1; j_gene: TRBJ2-3; CDR3nt: TGCGCCAGCAGCCAAGGCGCGACAGGGGTGGGAGATACGCAGTATTTT; CDR3aa: CASSQGATGVGDTQYF
abundance: NA; len: 14; d_gene: TRBD2; v_gene: TRBV10-2; j_gene: TRBJ2-7; CDR3nt: TGCGCCGCTGTTGGCACTAGCGGGAGTTACGAGCAGTACTTC; CDR3aa: CAAVGTSGSYEQYF
abundance: NA; len: 15; d_gene: NA; v_gene: TRBV2; j_gene: TRBJ1-1; CDR3nt: TGTGCCAGCAGGAGCTCGATGGGGGGGGGCACTGAAGCTTTCTTT; CDR3aa: CASRSSMGGGTEAFF
abundance: once; len: 13; d_gene: TRBD1; v_gene: TRBV6-5; j_gene: TRBJ2-5; CDR3nt: TGTGCCAGCAGCGGACAGGCCCAAGAGACCCAGTACTTC; CDR3aa: CASSGQAQETQYF
abundance: NA; len: 16; d_gene: NA; v_gene: TRBV19; j_gene: TRBJ2-3; CDR3nt: TGTGCCAGTACGAACCGCCCAGCGATTAGCACAGATACGCAGTATTTT; CDR3aa: CASTNRPAISTDTQYF
abundance: NA; len: 15; d_gene: TRBD1; v_gene: TRBV27; j_gene: TRBJ1-1; CDR3nt: TGTGCCAGCAGCCGTGGGACAGGGGGAATGGTTGGAGCTTTCTTT; CDR3aa: CASSRGTGGMVGAFF
abundance: NA; len: 16; d_gene: NA; v_gene: TRBV4-1; j_gene: TRBJ1-4; CDR3nt: TGCGCCAGCAGCCATCTCTCGGGGGGTATTAATGAAAAACTGTTTTTT; CDR3aa: CASSHLSGGINEKLFF
abundance: NA; len: 13; d_gene: NA; v_gene: TRBV28; j_gene: TRBJ1-3; CDR3nt: TGTGCCAGCAGTTGGGCCTCTGGAAACACCATATATTTT; CDR3aa: CASSWASGNTIYF
abundance: NA; len: 14; d_gene: NA; v_gene: TRBV28; j_gene: TRBJ1-1; CDR3nt: TGTGCCAGCATGATTCAGGGAGGGTTCACTGAAGCTTTCTTT; CDR3aa: CASMIQGGFTEAFF
abundance: NA; len: 13; d_gene: TRBD2; v_gene: TRBV27; j_gene: TRBJ2-7; CDR3nt: TGTGCCAGCAGTGGACTAGGTGGATACGAGCAGTACTTC; CDR3aa: CASSGLGGYEQYF
abundance: few; len: 14; d_gene: TRBD1; v_gene: TRBV19; j_gene: TRBJ2-7; CDR3nt: TGTGCCAGTAGCCTAAACAGGGGGCAGGACGAGCAGTACTTC; CDR3aa: CASSLNRGQDEQYF
abundance: NA; len: 13; d_gene: NA; v_gene: TRBV5-4; j_gene: TRBJ2-5; CDR3nt: TGTGCCAGCAGCCTACAGGGTAGAGAGACCCAGTACTTC; CDR3aa: CASSLQGRETQYF
abundance: NA; len: 13; d_gene: NA; v_gene: TRBV11-2; j_gene: TRBJ2-2; CDR3nt: TGTGCCAGCAGCCTATCGGGGATCGGGGAGCTGTTTTTT; CDR3aa: CASSLSGIGELFF
abundance: NA; len: 15; d_gene: NA; v_gene: TRBV4-2; j_gene: TRBJ2-7; CDR3nt: TGTGCCAGCAGCCAAGATCACAGGGAGACCTACGAGCAGTACTTC; CDR3aa: CASSQDHRETYEQYF